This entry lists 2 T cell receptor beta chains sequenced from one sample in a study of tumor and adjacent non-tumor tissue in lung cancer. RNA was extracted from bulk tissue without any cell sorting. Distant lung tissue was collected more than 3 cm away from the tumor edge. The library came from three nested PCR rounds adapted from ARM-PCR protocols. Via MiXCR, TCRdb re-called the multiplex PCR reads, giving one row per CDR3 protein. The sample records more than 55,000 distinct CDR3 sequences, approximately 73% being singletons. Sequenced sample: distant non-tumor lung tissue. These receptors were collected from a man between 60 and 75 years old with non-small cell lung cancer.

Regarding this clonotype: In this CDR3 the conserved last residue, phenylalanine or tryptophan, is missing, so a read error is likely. CDR3 DNA: TGTGCCAGCAGTCTAGAAGAGACAGATACGCAGTATATT. It is translated as CASSLEETDTQYI. The chain uses TRBV12-3 or TRBV12-4 and TRBJ2-3; D remains unclear. V was shortened by 5 bases and J by 3 bases, with 9 bases between the two germline ends. The CDR3 sequence is 13 residues long.

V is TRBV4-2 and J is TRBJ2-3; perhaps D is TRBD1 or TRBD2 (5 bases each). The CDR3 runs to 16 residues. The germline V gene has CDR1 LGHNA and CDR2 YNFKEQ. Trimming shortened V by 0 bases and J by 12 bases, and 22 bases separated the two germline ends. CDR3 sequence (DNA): TGTGCCAGCAGCCAAGATCTTGGGGGAGAGGCAGATATTCAGTATTTT. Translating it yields CASSQDLGGEADIQYF.